The 13 T cell receptor beta chains below all came from one sample that was sequenced in a study of T cells in Graves' hyperthyroidism and ophthalmopathy. Amplified TCR beta CDR3 regions came from RNA transcripts. Researchers ran a first-round RT-PCR on the TCR CDR3 using the HTBI primer set. TCRdb independently ran MiXCR on the multiplex PCR reads; one entry per CDR3 protein. The table lists approximately 640,000 distinct CDR3 sequences, approximately 42% of them singletons. The sample taken for sequencing was peripheral blood or thyroid tissue (not recorded which). These receptors were taken from an adult man with Graves' disease, either hyperthyroidism or ophthalmopathy (not recorded which).

J is TRBJ2-7 and V is TRBV7-9; no reliable D call. The germline V gene has CDR1 SEHNR and CDR2 FQNEAQ (reference sequence). The V end lost 2 bases, the J end lost 3 bases, and 14 bases lay between the germline ends. The CDR3 has 15 residues. The CDR3 loop reads CASSLLLIGDYEQYF. For the CDR3, the DNA is TGTGCCAGCAGCTTATTGCTTATTGGGGACTACGAGCAGTACTTC.

This clonotype was counted only a few times. The chain has TRBV2 and TRBJ2-7; D is ambiguous. This CDR3 spans 11 amino acids. CDR1 is SNHLY and CDR2 is FYNNEI in the germline V gene. V shed 5 bases and J shed 4 bases, with 6 bases lying between them. CDR3 amino acids: CASSSMYEQYF. CDR3 bases: TGTGCCAGCAGTTCCATGTACGAGCAGTACTTC.

This clonotype came up a few times. The rearrangement joins TRBV20-1 to TRBJ1-2, with TRBD1 identical over 7 bases. This CDR3 contains 15 residues. J was trimmed by 0 bases and V by 3 bases; bases with no gene match: 7. CDR1 DFQATT and CDR2 SNEGSKA come from the germline V gene (reference sequence). The CDR3 spells CSARSGTDTNYGYTF. Here the CDR3 DNA reads TGCAGTGCTAGGAGTGGGACAGACACTAACTATGGCTACACCTTC.

V is TRBV29-1 and J is TRBJ2-5; D possibly corresponds to TRBD2 (6 bases). The V gene lost 6 bases and the J gene lost 0 bases, with 14 bases spanning the gap. Germline V gives CDR1 SQVTM, CDR2 ANQGSEA. The CDR3 spans 14 residues. The CDR3 DNA follows: TGCAGCGTCCGACTTCCGGGGGACCAAGAGACCCAGTACTTC. Its translation: CSVRLPGDQETQYF.

This clonotype came up a few times. V and J are TRBV5-1 and TRBJ2-5; TRBD1 might be the D (7 bases). V lost 4 bases, J lost 4 bases, and 17 bases lay in between. CDR3 length equals 15 residues. Germline V CDR1 and CDR2: SGHRS, YFSETQ. The DNA of the CDR3 is TGCGCCAGCAGCGAGGGGGCGGGAAGTGGAGAGACCCAGTACTTC. It specifies CASSEGAGSGETQYF.

On this clonotype itself: One end of the junction fails to match germline, which may point to a read error. V gene TRBV6-5 combines with J gene TRBJ2-7; D is unclear. The germline V gene encodes CDR1 MNHEY and CDR2 SVGAGI. This CDR3 has 16 residues. The CDR3 DNA follows: TGTGCCATCAGTTACTGGACGTCACCCAGCTCCTACGAGCAGTACTTC. This gives the protein CAISYWTSPSSYEQYF.

This clonotype was counted only a few times. This sequence joins TRBV29-1 and TRBJ2-7; D is uncertain. V was shortened by 4 bases and J by 3 bases, with 13 bases between the two germline ends. This CDR3 is built from 13 residues. Germline lookup yields CDR1 SQVTM and CDR2 ANQGSEA. The DNA for the CDR3 is TGCAGCGTTGTGCAGGCGGATGGCTACGAGCAGTACTTC. It codes for CSVVQADGYEQYF.

This chain uses TRBV10-1 with TRBJ2-5; TRBD2 is a possible D gene (5 bases). CDR1 and CDR2 (germline): WNHNN, SYGVQD (reference sequence). Trimming left V 4 bases short and J 5 bases short, with 23 bases between. The CDR3 has 17 residues. The CDR3 DNA follows: TGCGCCAGCAGTGCCAGGATAGAGGCCGGGGAGTGGGAGACCCAGTACTTC. Its translation: CASSARIEAGEWETQYF.

A word on this clonotype: A much larger clonotype is one base distant, so this may be a read error. CDR3 sequence: CSVASSGKTIYF. In DNA form, the CDR3 reads TGCAGCGTTGCCAGCTCTGGAAAAACCATATATTTT. The chain is built from TRBV29-1 and TRBJ1-3; unclear D gene. The CDR3 runs to 12 residues. CDR1 and CDR2 from the germline V gene are SQVTM and ANQGSEA.

The chain has TRBV6-1 and TRBJ1-5; 8 nucleotides line up with TRBD1. Unmatched junction bases numbered 4, after V lost 6 bases and J lost 9 bases. The CDR3 totals 12 residues. CDR1 is MNHNS, CDR2 SASEGT, per germline. The CDR3 protein is CASRRQGMPQHF. DNA for the CDR3: TGTGCCAGCAGACGACAGGGGATGCCCCAGCATTTT.

The chain carries TRBV20-1 and TRBJ2-5; no reliable D call. Trimming took 1 base from V and 3 from J, leaving 9 bases between them. The length of the CDR3 is 13 residues. The V gene's germline CDR1 is DFQATT and CDR2 SNEGSKA (reference sequence). Here the CDR3 reads CSARGLMKETQYF. CDR3 nucleotide sequence: TGCAGTGCTAGAGGACTGATGAAAGAGACCCAGTACTTC.

The chain uses TRBV2 and TRBJ1-5, with a possible D match to TRBD1 (5 bases). V was pared by 11 bases and J by 7 bases, with 24 bases between. This CDR3 has 15 amino acids. Germline V gives CDR1 SNHLY, CDR2 FYNNEI. CDR3: CAWSVPGQGGQPQHF. DNA for the CDR3: TGTGCCTGGAGTGTACCGGGCCAGGGAGGGCAGCCCCAGCATTTT.

This clonotype has at least ten counts. CDR3 bases: TGCAGCGTTAGGGTCTCTGGAAACACCATATATTTT. Its translation is CSVRVSGNTIYF. The chain is built from TRBV29-1 and TRBJ1-3; D is undetermined. The V gene lost 5 bases and the J gene lost 0 bases, with 5 bases spanning the gap. The germline CDR1 and CDR2 sequences are SQVTM and ANQGSEA. CDR3 length: 12 amino acids.